This T cell receptor beta chain originates from a study of T cell responses to AZD1222 COVID-19 vaccine. Study-level results: White British people made up most donors, females outnumbered males, and clonal diversity was possibly underestimated. Repertoires were obtained solely post-peak T cell response.

In the case of this clone: The antigen is not known.

V lost 0 bases and J lost 2; bases outside the gene matches: 7. This CDR3 has 18 amino acids. The germline V gene has CDR1 SGHNT and CDR2 YENEEA. TCRdb's copy holds only in-frame clones and misses some; the assay was immunoSEQ multiplex PCR. The sample has 150,000 to 200,000 clones; almost 90% are singletons. The receptor was derived from an adult who received the AZD1222 COVID-19 vaccine. The genes are TRBV11-3 and TRBJ2-3; TRBD2 agrees at 11 bases. Sample: peripheral blood, taken 28 days after the second AZD1222 dose. The CDR3 region is CASSLDRLAGGPTDTQYF. As DNA, the CDR3 is TGTGCCAGCAGCTTAGACCGGCTAGCGGGGGGACCCACAGATACGCAGTATTTT.